Included here is one T cell receptor beta chain sequence, with context. The CDR3 is 14 amino acids. V lost 0 bases, J lost 4 bases, and 13 bases lay in between. Germline CDR1 GTSNPN, CDR2 SVGIG (reference sequence). This entry is derived from a study of blood T cell repertoires in COVID-19. About the study: Both acute and convalescent COVID-19 samples were obtained from the United States, Italy and Spain. Nucleic acid was either cDNA or gDNA, and it came from T cells, B-cell-depleted T cells, or PBMCs.

In the source study's methods: Amplification from reference gene primers served as the basis for estimated nucleated cell counts. Data came from immunoSEQ multiplex PCR; TCRdb stores just in-frame clones and leaves some out. V and J calls and clone size come straight from that table; D and trimming were deduced from the DNA. The data contain about 220,000 clones, approximately 86% of them singletons. The genes are TRBV30 and TRBJ2-7; D is perhaps TRBD2 (6 bases). The sequenced material came from peripheral blood. The sequence derives from a woman older than 75 with acute or convalescent COVID-19. In DNA, the CDR3 is TGTGCCTGGAGTGTAGGAGGGGAATTATACGAGCAGTACTTC. It yields the protein CAWSVGGELYEQYF.